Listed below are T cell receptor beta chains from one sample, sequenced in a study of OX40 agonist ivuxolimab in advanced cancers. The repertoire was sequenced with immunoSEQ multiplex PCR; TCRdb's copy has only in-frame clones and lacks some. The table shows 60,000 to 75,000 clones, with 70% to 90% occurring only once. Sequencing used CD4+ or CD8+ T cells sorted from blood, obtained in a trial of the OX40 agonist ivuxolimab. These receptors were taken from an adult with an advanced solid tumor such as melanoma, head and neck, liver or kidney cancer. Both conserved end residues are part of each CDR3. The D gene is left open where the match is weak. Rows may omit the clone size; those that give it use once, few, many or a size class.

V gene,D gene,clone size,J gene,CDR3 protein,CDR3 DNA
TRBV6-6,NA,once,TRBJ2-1,CASSVTQGHQQFF,TGTGCCAGCAGCGTAACCCAGGGGCATCAGCAGTTCTTC
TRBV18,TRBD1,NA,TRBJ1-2,CASSPNYAGGGYTF,TGTGCCAGCTCACCTAACTACGCAGGGGGAGGCTACACCTTC
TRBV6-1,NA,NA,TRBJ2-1,CASSEGGGAYEQFF,TGTGCCAGCAGTGAAGGAGGGGGGGCCTATGAGCAGTTCTTC
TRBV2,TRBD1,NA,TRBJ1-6,CASSDYFSDRADSPLHF,TGTGCCAGCAGTGACTACTTTAGTGACAGGGCGGATTCACCCCTCCACTTT
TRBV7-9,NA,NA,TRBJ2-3,CASSSRRVSRYF,TGTGCCAGCAGCTCCCGACGGGTAAGCAGGTATTTT
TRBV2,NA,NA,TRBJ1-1,CASMRRAGTEAFF,TGTGCCAGCATGCGGAGGGCCGGGACTGAAGCTTTCTTT
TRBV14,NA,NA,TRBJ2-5,CASSQTKNMNGETQYF,TGTGCCAGCAGCCAAACAAAGAATATGAACGGGGAGACCCAGTACTTC
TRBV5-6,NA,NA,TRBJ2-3,CASSLIGERATDTQYF,TGTGCCAGCAGCTTGATTGGGGAACGGGCCACAGATACGCAGTATTTT
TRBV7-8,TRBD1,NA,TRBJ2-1,CASSLAGADRGKFF,TGTGCCAGCAGCTTGGCCGGGGCGGACAGGGGGAAGTTCTTC
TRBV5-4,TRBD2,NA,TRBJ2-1,CASSSPGLAGGGNEQFF,TGTGCCAGCAGCTCCCCGGGACTAGCGGGGGGTGGCAATGAGCAGTTCTTC
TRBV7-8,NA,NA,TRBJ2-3,CASSREDTQYF,TGTGCCAGCAGCCGGGAGGATACGCAGTATTTT
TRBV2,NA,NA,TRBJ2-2,CASSVPTGELFF,TGTGCCAGCAGTGTTCCCACCGGGGAGCTGTTTTTT
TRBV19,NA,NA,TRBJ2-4,CASSIVASNIQYF,TGTGCCAGTAGTATAGTGGCCTCGAACATTCAGTACTTC
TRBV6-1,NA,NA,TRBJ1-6,CASMRAADSPLHF,TGTGCCAGCATGAGGGCGGCAGATTCACCCCTCCACTTT
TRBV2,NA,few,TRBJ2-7,CASSEDSPYEQYF,TGTGCCAGCAGTGAAGACAGTCCCTACGAGCAGTACTTC
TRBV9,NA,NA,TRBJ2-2,CASSVDTGTGELFF,TGTGCCAGCAGCGTAGACACGGGGACCGGGGAGCTGTTTTTT
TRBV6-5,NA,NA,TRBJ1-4,CASSYLSGRNEKLFF,TGTGCCAGCAGTTACTTATCAGGGCGTAATGAAAAACTGTTTTTT
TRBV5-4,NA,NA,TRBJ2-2,CASSSLTGLNTGELFF,TGTGCCAGCAGCTCCCTGACAGGCTTAAACACCGGGGAGCTGTTTTTT
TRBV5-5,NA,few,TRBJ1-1,CASSTLGRAEAFF,TGTGCCAGCAGTACCCTAGGTCGGGCAGAGGCTTTCTTT
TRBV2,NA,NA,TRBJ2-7,CATLGYEQYF,TGTGCCACCCTAGGTTACGAGCAGTACTTC
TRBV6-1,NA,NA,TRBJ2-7,CASTGPPRPYEQYF,TGTGCCAGCACGGGACCGCCAAGACCCTACGAGCAGTACTTC
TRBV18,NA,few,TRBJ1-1,CASSPITGANTEAFF,TGTGCCAGCTCACCAATCACGGGGGCCAACACTGAAGCTTTCTTT
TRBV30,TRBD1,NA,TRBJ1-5,CAWGGRDRYQPQHF,TGTGCCTGGGGGGGCCGGGACAGATATCAGCCCCAGCATTTT
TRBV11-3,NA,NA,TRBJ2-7,CASSASDRDEQYF,TGTGCCAGCAGCGCTAGCGACAGGGACGAGCAGTACTTC
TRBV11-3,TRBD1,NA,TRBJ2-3,CASSSGQGDGDTQYF,TGTGCCAGCAGCTCGGGACAGGGGGATGGAGATACGCAGTATTTT
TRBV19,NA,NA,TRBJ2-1,CASGESSYNEQFF,TGTGCCAGCGGAGAAAGCTCCTACAATGAGCAGTTCTTC
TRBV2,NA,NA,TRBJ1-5,CASSGDLRGNQPQHF,TGTGCCAGCAGTGGAGACCTACGGGGCAATCAGCCCCAGCATTTT
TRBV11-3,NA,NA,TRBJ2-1,CASSRHEQFF,TGTGCCAGCAGCCGCCATGAGCAGTTCTTC
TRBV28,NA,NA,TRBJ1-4,CASSPGPAPNEKLFF,TGTGCCAGCAGTCCAGGGCCGGCACCAAATGAAAAACTGTTTTTT
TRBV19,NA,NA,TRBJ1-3,CASSTLPMSRPGRGGIGNTIYF,TGTGCCAGTAGCACCCTCCCTATGTCGAGACCGGGACGGGGGGGAATTGGAAACACCATATATTTT
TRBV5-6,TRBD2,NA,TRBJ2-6,CASLREGTSGANVLTF,TGTGCCAGCCTCAGGGAGGGAACCTCTGGGGCCAACGTCCTGACTTTC
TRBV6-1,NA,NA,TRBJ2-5,CASTRGSIETQYF,TGTGCCAGCACCAGGGGCTCCATAGAGACCCAGTACTTC
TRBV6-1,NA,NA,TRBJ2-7,CASSRQYEQYF,TGTGCCAGCAGCAGACAGTACGAGCAGTACTTC
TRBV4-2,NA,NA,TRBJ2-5,CASSKGGGQETQYF,TGTGCCAGCAGCAAAGGTGGGGGCCAAGAGACCCAGTACTTC
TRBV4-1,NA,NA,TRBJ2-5,CASSFITGSSWTQYF,TGCGCCAGCAGCTTCATAACAGGGTCATCATGGACCCAGTACTTC
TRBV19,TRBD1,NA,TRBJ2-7,CASAGTGTTYEQYF,TGTGCCAGTGCCGGGACAGGGACGACCTACGAGCAGTACTTC
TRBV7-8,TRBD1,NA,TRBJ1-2,CASSLMNRDRALYGYTF,TGTGCCAGCAGCTTAATGAACCGGGACAGGGCTCTCTATGGCTACACCTTC
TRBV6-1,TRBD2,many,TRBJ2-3,CASSNQRGLSDTQYF,TGTGCCAGCAGTAATCAGCGGGGGCTGTCAGATACGCAGTATTTT
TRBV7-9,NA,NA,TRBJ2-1,CASSFGGFDEQFF,TGTGCCAGCAGCTTCGGTGGGTTCGATGAGCAGTTCTTC
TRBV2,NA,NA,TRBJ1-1,CASSERGALPEAFF,TGTGCCAGCAGTGAAAGGGGGGCCCTCCCTGAAGCTTTCTTT
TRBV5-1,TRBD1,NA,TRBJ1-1,CASTPRGGNTEAFF,TGCGCCAGCACTCCCAGGGGGGGGAACACTGAAGCTTTCTTT
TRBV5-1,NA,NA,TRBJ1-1,CASSLQVTNTEAFF,TGCGCCAGCAGCTTACAGGTCACGAACACTGAAGCTTTCTTT
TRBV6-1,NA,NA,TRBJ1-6,CASSEVWGRDSPLHF,TGTGCCAGCAGTGAAGTATGGGGGCGGGATTCACCCCTCCACTTT
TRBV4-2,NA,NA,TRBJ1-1,CASSQDGRGAGNTEAFF,TGTGCCAGCAGCCAAGATGGCCGAGGGGCGGGGAACACTGAAGCTTTCTTT
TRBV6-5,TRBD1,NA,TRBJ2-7,CASRSGTGGHEQYF,TGTGCCAGCAGGTCCGGGACAGGGGGCCACGAGCAGTACTTC
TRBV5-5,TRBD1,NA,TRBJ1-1,CASSLPLTGGGTEAFF,TGTGCCAGCAGCTTGCCTCTGACAGGGGGAGGAACTGAAGCTTTCTTT